A selection of T cell receptor beta chains follows, all from one sample in a study of metastatic and nonmetastatic thyroid tumors. TCRdb called clones again from the PCR reads with MiXCR. The sample has around 16,000 clones, roughly a third seen once. Input material: tumor tissue. The origin of the receptors is a male donor with papillary thyroid cancer or a benign thyroid nodule (not recorded which). Some clones in this sample may be carry-over from other donors' samples. CDR3s include the opening cysteine and the closing phenylalanine or tryptophan. D genes are given only for firm matches. Clone size is shown for a subset of rows, as once, few, many or a class of expanded clone.

d_gene,j_gene,abundance,v_gene,len,CDR3nt,CDR3aa
-,TRBJ2-1,-,TRBV4-1,13,TGCGCCAGCAGCCAAGGGAGGTGGTATGAGCAGTTCTTC,CASSQGRWYEQFF
-,TRBJ1-1,many,TRBV24-1,15,TGTGCCACCAGTGGGGGGACACTCGGAACCACTGAAGCTTTCTTT,CATSGGTLGTTEAFF
TRBD1,TRBJ1-1,medium-sized,TRBV5-1,13,TGCGCCAGCAGCTGGACAGGGAGCACTGAAGCTTTCTTT,CASSWTGSTEAFF
-,TRBJ1-6,medium-sized,TRBV27,17,TGTGCCAGCAGTTCCCGGCCGGATAGCTCCTATAATTCACCCCTCCACTTT,CASSSRPDSSYNSPLHF
-,TRBJ2-1,medium-sized,TRBV20-1,13,TGCAGTGCAACCAGCGGATTCTACAATGAGCAGTTCTTC,CSATSGFYNEQFF
-,TRBJ1-3,-,TRBV30,15,TGTGCCTGGAGCCAGGGCCCCTTCTCTGGAAACACCATATATTTT,CAWSQGPFSGNTIYF
-,TRBJ1-2,-,TRBV28,12,TGTGCCAGCAGTTTAGGGGGTTTTGGCTACACCTTC,CASSLGGFGYTF
TRBD1,TRBJ1-3,-,TRBV7-9,15,TGTGCCAGCAGCGGACAGGGGGGAATTGGAAACACCATATATTTT,CASSGQGGIGNTIYF
-,TRBJ1-1,-,TRBV11-2,13,TGTGTCAGCAGCTATAGTAAGAGTCAACAAGCTTTCTTT,CVSSYSKSQQAFF
-,TRBJ2-7,-,TRBV20-1,14,TGCAGTGCTCCTATAGGCAGGGCTCCCTACGAGCAGTACTTC,CSAPIGRAPYEQYF
TRBD1,TRBJ1-1,few,TRBV11-2,17,TGTGCCAGAAGCTTAAGTGCAGGGGGCCCCATGAACACTGAACCTTTCTTT,CARSLSAGGPMNTEPFF
-,TRBJ1-2,-,TRBV6-1,14,TGTGCCAGCAGTGAAGCGCCACGGAGTCATGGGTCCACCTTC,CASSEAPRSHGSTF
-,TRBJ2-7,few,TRBV4-1,12,TGCGCCAGCAGCCAAGATTTCGGCGAGCAGTACTTC,CASSQDFGEQYF
TRBD1,TRBJ2-3,many,TRBV5-8,15,TGTGCCAGCAGCTTGTGGGACAGGCGATCCGATACGCAGTATTTT,CASSLWDRRSDTQYF
TRBD2,TRBJ2-2,-,TRBV24-1,15,TGTGCCACCAGTCCGGGGACTAGCGTCGCCGGGGAGCTGTTTTTT,CATSPGTSVAGELFF
TRBD1,TRBJ2-7,medium-sized,TRBV20-1,15,TGCAGTGCTAGAGAAAGGGGGCTAAGCTCCTACGAGCAGTACTTC,CSARERGLSSYEQYF
TRBD1,TRBJ2-7,medium-sized,TRBV2,15,TGTGCCAGCAGTGGGCGATACAGGGGAACCTACGAGCAGTACTTC,CASSGRYRGTYEQYF
-,TRBJ2-5,many,TRBV18,15,TGTGCCAGCTCACCCGGAGGAGGGCACCAAGAGACCCAGTACTTC,CASSPGGGHQETQYF
TRBD2,TRBJ2-7,-,TRBV4-2,16,TGTGCCAGCAGCCAACCACGGGCTAGCGGTACCTACGAGCAGTACTTC,CASSQPRASGTYEQYF
-,TRBJ2-7,-,TRBV6-9,15,TGTGCCAGCAGTTACATCCTAGACAGATTGGGCGAGCAGTACTTC,CASSYILDRLGEQYF
-,TRBJ1-2,few,TRBV19,11,TGTGCCAGTTCCACAGCGTATGGCTACACCTTC,CASSTAYGYTF
-,TRBJ1-5,once,TRBV4-1,17,TGCGCCAGCAGCCAAGATGGGGGACGGATTAGCAATCAGCCCCAGCATTTT,CASSQDGGRISNQPQHF
TRBD1,TRBJ1-1,many,TRBV30,13,TGTGCCTGGAGAGCAGACAGGGACACTGAAGCTTTCTTT,CAWRADRDTEAFF
-,TRBJ1-4,many,TRBV5-1,13,TGCGCCAGCAGCGAACCGGCAGGGATGAAACTGTTTTTT,CASSEPAGMKLFF
TRBD2,TRBJ2-7,-,TRBV5-1,16,TGCGCCAGCAGCTCCTGGGGGGGGACCAGGAGGCACGAGCAGTACTTC,CASSSWGGTRRHEQYF
TRBD1,TRBJ2-1,-,TRBV6-4,15,TGTGCCAGCAGTGACTCGATCGGACAGGGCAATGAGCAGTTCTTC,CASSDSIGQGNEQFF
TRBD1,TRBJ2-2,-,TRBV4-2,16,TGTGCCAGCAGCCAAGAGGACAGGGATTTCGCCGGGGAGCTGTTTTTT,CASSQEDRDFAGELFF
-,TRBJ2-6,many,TRBV6-1,16,TGTGCCAGCAGTCCCGGACGGATCTCTGGGGCCAACGTCCTGACTTTC,CASSPGRISGANVLTF
-,TRBJ2-1,many,TRBV5-4,14,TGTGCCAGCAGCTTTAGGGGGGGTTCCAATGAGCAGTTCTTC,CASSFRGGSNEQFF
-,TRBJ1-4,-,TRBV4-1,13,TGCGCCAGCAGCCAATTTCATCGGGAAAAACTGTTTTTT,CASSQFHREKLFF
TRBD1,TRBJ1-2,medium-sized,TRBV14,16,TGTGCCAGCAGCCGTACAAAGACAGGGGGAGGCTACGGCTACACCTTC,CASSRTKTGGGYGYTF
-,TRBJ1-2,many,TRBV12-3/TRBV12-4,12,TGTGCCAGCAGCAGAGCGGTCTATGGCTACACCTTC,CASSRAVYGYTF
-,TRBJ2-7,-,TRBV3-1,13,TGTGCCAGCAGCCAGCAGGGAAAATACGAGCAGTACTTC,CASSQQGKYEQYF
TRBD2,TRBJ2-7,-,TRBV20-1,15,TGCAGTGCTACCCCGGGACTAGCGGGAGAGTACGAGCAGTACTTC,CSATPGLAGEYEQYF
TRBD1,TRBJ2-7,few,TRBV12-3/TRBV12-4,14,TGTGCCAGCAGCCGACAGGGGGCGGTTTACGAGCAGTACTTC,CASSRQGAVYEQYF
-,TRBJ2-1,medium-sized,TRBV6-1,16,TGTGCCAGCAGACCGCAGAGGCGAAGCTCCTACAATGAGCAGTTCTTC,CASRPQRRSSYNEQFF
-,TRBJ2-7,few,TRBV6-6,14,TGTGCCAGCAGTTACGGGCGACCCTCCTACGAGCAGTACTTC,CASSYGRPSYEQYF
-,TRBJ1-6,-,TRBV20-1,14,TGCAGTGCTAGAGACGGCCTCGGAAGCTCACCCCTCCACTTT,CSARDGLGSSPLHF
TRBD2,TRBJ2-7,-,TRBV28,13,TGTGCCAGCCACTTAGCGGGAGGGCCCGAGCAGTACTTC,CASHLAGGPEQYF
-,TRBJ2-5,many,TRBV19,14,TGTGCCAGTAGTATGGAAGTTTATCAAGAGACCCAGTACTTC,CASSMEVYQETQYF
-,TRBJ2-7,few,TRBV4-2,16,TGTGCCAGCAGCCAAGTCGATTTCCTCTACTCCTACGAGCAGTACTTC,CASSQVDFLYSYEQYF
-,TRBJ2-1,many,TRBV5-6,17,TGTGCCAGCAGCTTGGGAATTGGTAGCGGAAATTACAATGAGCAGTTCTTC,CASSLGIGSGNYNEQFF
-,TRBJ1-6,many,TRBV30,13,TGTGCCTCCTCGGGGGGGGGATATGATTCCCTCCACTTT,CASSGGGYDSLHF
-,TRBJ2-6,many,TRBV28,15,TGTGCCAGCAGTTTATCCGGGTTCGGGGCCAACGTCCTGACTTTC,CASSLSGFGANVLTF
-,TRBJ1-6,-,TRBV11-3,14,TGTGCCAGCAGCTTAAGACACAGCAATTCACCCCTCCACTTT,CASSLRHSNSPLHF
-,TRBJ1-1,many,TRBV20-1,11,TGCAGTGCTTGGAAGAACACTGAAGCTTTCTTT,CSAWKNTEAFF